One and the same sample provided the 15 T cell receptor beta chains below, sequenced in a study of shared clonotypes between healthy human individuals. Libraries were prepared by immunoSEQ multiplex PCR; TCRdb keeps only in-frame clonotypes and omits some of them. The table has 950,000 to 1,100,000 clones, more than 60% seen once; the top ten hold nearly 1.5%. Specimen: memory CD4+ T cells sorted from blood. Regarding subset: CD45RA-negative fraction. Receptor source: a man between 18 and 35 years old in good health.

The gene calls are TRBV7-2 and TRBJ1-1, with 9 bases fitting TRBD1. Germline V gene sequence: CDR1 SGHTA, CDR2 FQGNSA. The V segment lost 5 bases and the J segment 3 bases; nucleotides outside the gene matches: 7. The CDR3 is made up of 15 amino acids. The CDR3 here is CASSRGDRADTEAFF. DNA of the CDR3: TGTGCCAGCAGCAGAGGGGACAGGGCGGACACTGAAGCTTTCTTT.

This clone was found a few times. CDR3 amino acids: CASNGQGDQPQHF. The CDR3 coding sequence is TGTGCCAGCAACGGACAGGGGGATCAGCCCCAGCATTTT. The V call is TRBV6-4, the J call TRBJ1-5; 10 nucleotides line up with TRBD1. The CDR3 runs 13 residues. Germline CDR1 is MRHNA and CDR2 is SNTAGT. The V and J ends lost 7 bases and 5 bases, in that order; junction bases with no gene match: 2.

In DNA form, the CDR3 reads TGTGCCAGCAGGGCGGGGCTAGCGGGGCTCGAGCAGTACTTC. Translated: CASRAGLAGLEQYF. The rearrangement links TRBV6-1 to TRBJ2-7, with 9 bases that match TRBD2. The CDR3 loop spans 14 amino acids. Germline V lookup: CDR1 MNHNS, CDR2 SASEGT. V shed 6 bases and J 6 bases; nucleotides not matched to a gene: 9.

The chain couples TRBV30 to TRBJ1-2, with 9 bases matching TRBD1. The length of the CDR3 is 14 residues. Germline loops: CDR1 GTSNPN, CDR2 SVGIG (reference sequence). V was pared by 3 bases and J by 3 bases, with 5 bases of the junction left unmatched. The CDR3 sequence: CAWSRDRVDYGYTF. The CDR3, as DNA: TGTGCCTGGAGCCGGGACAGGGTTGACTATGGCTACACCTTC.

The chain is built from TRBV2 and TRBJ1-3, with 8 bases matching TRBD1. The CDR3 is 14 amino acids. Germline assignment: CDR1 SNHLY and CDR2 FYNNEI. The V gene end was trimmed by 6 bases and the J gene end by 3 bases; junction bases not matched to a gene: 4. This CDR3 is CASRGTGLGNTIYF. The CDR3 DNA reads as TGTGCCAGCAGAGGGACAGGTCTTGGAAACACCATATATTTT.

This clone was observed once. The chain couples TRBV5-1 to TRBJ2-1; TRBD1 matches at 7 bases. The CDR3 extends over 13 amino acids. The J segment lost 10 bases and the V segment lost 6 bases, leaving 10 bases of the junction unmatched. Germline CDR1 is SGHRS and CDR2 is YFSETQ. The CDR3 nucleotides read TGCGCCAGCAAGGGACAGTCGTGGGTCGAGCAGTTCTTC. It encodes CASKGQSWVEQFF.

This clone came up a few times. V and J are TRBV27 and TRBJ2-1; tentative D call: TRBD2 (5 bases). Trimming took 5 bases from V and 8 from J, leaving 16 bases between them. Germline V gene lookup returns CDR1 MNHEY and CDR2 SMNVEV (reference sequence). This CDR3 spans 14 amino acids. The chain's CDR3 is CASSPRRGGYEQFF. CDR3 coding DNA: TGTGCCAGCAGTCCGAGACGGGGTGGCTATGAGCAGTTCTTC.

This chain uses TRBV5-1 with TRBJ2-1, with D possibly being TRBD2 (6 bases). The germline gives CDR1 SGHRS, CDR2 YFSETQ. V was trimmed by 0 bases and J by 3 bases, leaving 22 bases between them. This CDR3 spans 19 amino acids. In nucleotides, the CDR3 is TGCGCCAGCAGCTTGGTCGACGCCTTTCTAGCGCTCAACTACAATGAGCAGTTCTTC. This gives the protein CASSLVDAFLALNYNEQFF.

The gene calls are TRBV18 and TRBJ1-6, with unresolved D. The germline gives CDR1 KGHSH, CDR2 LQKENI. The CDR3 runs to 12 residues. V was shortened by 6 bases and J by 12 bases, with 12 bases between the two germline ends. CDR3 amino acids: CASSDQRGPLHF. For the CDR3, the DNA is TGTGCCAGCTCTGACCAACGGGGACCCCTCCACTTT.

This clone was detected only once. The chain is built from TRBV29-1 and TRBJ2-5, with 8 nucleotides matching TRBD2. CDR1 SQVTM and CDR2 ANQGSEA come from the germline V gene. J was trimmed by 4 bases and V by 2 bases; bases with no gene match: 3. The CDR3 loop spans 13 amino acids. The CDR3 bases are TGCAGCGTTGAAAGCGGGGGAGCAGAGACCCAGTACTTC. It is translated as CSVESGGAETQYF.

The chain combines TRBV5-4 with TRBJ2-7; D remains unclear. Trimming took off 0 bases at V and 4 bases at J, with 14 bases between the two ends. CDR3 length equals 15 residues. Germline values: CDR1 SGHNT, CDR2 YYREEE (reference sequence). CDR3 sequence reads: CASSLGVVSGYEQYF. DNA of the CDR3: TGTGCCAGCAGCTTGGGGGTCGTGTCTGGGTACGAGCAGTACTTC.

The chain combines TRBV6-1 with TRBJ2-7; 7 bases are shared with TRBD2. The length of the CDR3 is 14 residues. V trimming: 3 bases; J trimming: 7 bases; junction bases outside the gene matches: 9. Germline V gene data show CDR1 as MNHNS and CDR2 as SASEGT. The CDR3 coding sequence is TGTGCCAGCAGTGACTACGGGAGGCTCGCAGAGCAGTACTTC. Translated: CASSDYGRLAEQYF.

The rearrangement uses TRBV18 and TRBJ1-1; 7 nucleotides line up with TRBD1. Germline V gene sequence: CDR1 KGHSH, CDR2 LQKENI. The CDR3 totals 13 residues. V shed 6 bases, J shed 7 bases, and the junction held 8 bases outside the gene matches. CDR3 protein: CASSAFRDSEAFF. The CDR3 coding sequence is TGTGCCAGCTCCGCCTTCCGGGACAGTGAAGCTTTCTTT. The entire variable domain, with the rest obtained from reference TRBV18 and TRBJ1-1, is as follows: NAGVMQNPRHLVRRRGQEARLRCSPMKGHSHVYWYRQLPEEGLKFMVYLQKENIIDESGMPKERFSAEFPKEGPSILRIQQVVRGDSAAYFCASSAFRDSEAFFGQGTRLTVV.

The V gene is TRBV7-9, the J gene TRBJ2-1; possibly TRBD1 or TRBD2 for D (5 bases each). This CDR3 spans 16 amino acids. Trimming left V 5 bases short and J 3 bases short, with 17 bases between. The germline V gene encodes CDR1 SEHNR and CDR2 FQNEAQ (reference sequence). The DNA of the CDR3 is TGTGCCAGCAGCATATTCCGGGACGCAATCTACAATGAGCAGTTCTTC. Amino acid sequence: CASSIFRDAIYNEQFF.

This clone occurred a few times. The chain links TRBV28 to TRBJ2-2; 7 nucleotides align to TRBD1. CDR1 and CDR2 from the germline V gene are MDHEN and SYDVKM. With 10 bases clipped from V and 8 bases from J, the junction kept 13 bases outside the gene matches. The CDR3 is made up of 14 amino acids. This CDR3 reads CATTGQFKGGELFF. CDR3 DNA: TGTGCCACAACGGGACAGTTCAAGGGTGGGGAGCTGTTTTTT.